This T cell receptor beta chain appears in the sequencing data of a study of T cells expressing NK-cell markers. Looking at the study overall: According to the study, TCR beta repertoires originated from sorted CD3+CD56+NKG2C+, CD3+CD56+NKG2C- and CD3+CD56-NKG2C+ T cells. Out of eight donors sequenced, seven tested HCMV-seropositive and the remaining one seronegative.

Study-level findings and limits: Among several donors, these clonotypes also ranked first in the CD3+CD56-NKG2C+ fraction.

Production of TCR beta cDNA relied on 5'RACE template switching with UMIs. One entry per CDR3 protein, without DNA, is what TCRdb gives after re-calling the 5' RACE reads. The table for this sample gives about 370,000 distinct CDR3 sequences. In regard to this clonotype: Its matching antigen is unknown.

This receptor was obtained from a woman between 50 and 59 years old in good health. Source material: blood T cells: a sorted CD56 or NKG2C T cell subset, CD4+ or CD8+ T cells, or bulk PBMC T cells (not recorded which).

The CDR3 loop is CASSWGQLTEAFF. The J gene is TRBJ1-1, the V gene TRBV7-8; TCRdb's D gene call, TRBD1, goes unchecked for lack of DNA. The CDR3 has 13 residues. Germline V gives CDR1 SGHVS, CDR2 FQNEAQ.